The rows below give T cell receptor beta chains drawn from one sample of a study of shared clonotypes between healthy human individuals. Profiling relied on immunoSEQ multiplex PCR, and the TCRdb table lists in-frame clones only, not all of them. The repertoire includes some 1,900,000 clones, about 94% of them detected once, and around 1.2% sits in the top ten. Sequences were obtained from naive CD8+ T cells sorted from blood. Receptors originate from a man aged 18-30 years in good health. Both conserved end residues are part of each CDR3. A D gene is named only where the DNA matches it firmly. Only part of the rows carry a size: once, few, many, or a class if the clone is expanded.

j_call cdr3_length clone_size d_call v_call cdr3_nt cdr3_aa
TRBJ2-2 12 NA NA TRBV30 TGTGCCTGGAGTGTAATAGCCGGGGAGCTGTTTTTT CAWSVIAGELFF
TRBJ2-3 16 NA TRBD1 TRBV5-1 TGCGCCAGCAGCGCCCCGGACAGGGAAAGCACAGATACGCAGTATTTT CASSAPDRESTDTQYF
TRBJ1-1 18 NA NA TRBV7-9 TGTGCCAGCAGCTTAGGGCAGGGAAGTATTCGGGAGAACACTGAAGCTTTCTTT CASSLGQGSIRENTEAFF
TRBJ2-1 17 NA TRBD2 TRBV29-1 TGCAGCGTTGGACTAGCGGGGGGTTCTGGGAATTTCCATGAGCAGTTCTTC CSVGLAGGSGNFHEQFF
TRBJ2-1 14 NA NA TRBV7-9 TGTGCCAGCAGCTTATACGACTTCCACAATGAGCAGTTCTTC CASSLYDFHNEQFF
TRBJ1-1 16 NA TRBD1 TRBV7-3 TGTGCCAGCAGCTTAACTGGGGGACAGGGGGCCACTGAAGCTTTCTTT CASSLTGGQGATEAFF
TRBJ1-1 14 NA NA TRBV19 TGTGCCAGTAGGGATACAGGGCTGAACACTGAAGCTTTCTTT CASRDTGLNTEAFF
TRBJ2-3 16 NA NA TRBV6-5 TGTGCCAGCAGTTACTCGATATGGGGTGACGCAGATACGCAGTATTTT CASSYSIWGDADTQYF
TRBJ2-1 13 once NA TRBV27 TGTGCCAGCAGTTTGACCAAGATCAATGAGCAGTTCTTC CASSLTKINEQFF
TRBJ2-7 14 NA TRBD1 TRBV7-9 TGTGCCAGCAGCTCAGGGGGCACCTACTACGAGCAGTACTTC CASSSGGTYYEQYF
TRBJ2-1 14 NA TRBD1 TRBV5-6 TGTGCCAGCAGCTGGGACAGGGGGCCGAATGAGCAGTTCTTC CASSWDRGPNEQFF
TRBJ1-4 14 NA NA TRBV10-3 TGTGCCATCAGTGAGTCGACCCACGTAGAAAAACTGTTTTTT CAISESTHVEKLFF
TRBJ2-3 19 NA TRBD2 TRBV2 TGTGCCAGCAGTGAGCGGGTTCCTTTAGCGGGAGTACCCACAGATACGCAGTATTTT CASSERVPLAGVPTDTQYF
TRBJ2-4 12 NA TRBD1 TRBV30 TGTGCCTGGAGTCCTGGGACAGGGTTTGAGTACTTC CAWSPGTGFEYF
TRBJ2-7 15 NA NA TRBV7-6 TGTGCCAGCAGCCCCGGACAGGACTACTCCTACGAGCAGTACTTC CASSPGQDYSYEQYF
TRBJ1-2 13 NA TRBD1 TRBV25-1 TGTGCCAGCAGTCCAGGGGGTCGGGATGGCTACACCTTC CASSPGGRDGYTF